This TCR beta chain appears in the sequencing data of a study of identical twins. The study's findings and limits: Twin pairs' shared out-of-frame alpha sequences were enriched in low generation probability. Conclusions were based on cross-sectional statistical analysis, without following the same donors.

About this clonotype itself: Its target is unknown.

Using its own MiXCR run on the 5' RACE reads, TCRdb lists one record per CDR3 protein. The repertoire has 350,000 to 500,000 distinct CDR3 sequences, about a fifth of them found once; the top ten carry 12%. This clonotype originated in a man aged 50 or older in good health. Sequencing used naive T cells sorted from blood.

The DNA for the CDR3 is TGCGCCAGCAGCCAAGAGCGGTCCCATGAGCAGTTCTTC. It codes for CASSQERSHEQFF. The chain recombines TRBV4-3 with TRBJ2-1; D uncertain. CDR1 LGHNA and CDR2 YSLEER come from the germline V gene. The CDR3 spans 13 residues. V was pared by 0 bases and J by 8 bases, with 8 bases between.